Following are 5 T cell receptor beta chains from one sample sequenced in a study of blood T cell repertoires in COVID-19. Only in-frame clones appear in the TCRdb table, and some are missing; sequencing was by immunoSEQ multiplex PCR. The sample shows 140,000 or so clones, 80% to 85% of them seen only once. Sequenced input: peripheral blood. The receptor set was obtained from a human donor in a cohort sampled during active COVID-19.

The rearrangement joins TRBV29-1 to TRBJ2-1; D perhaps matches TRBD2 (6 bases). The CDR3 runs to 14 residues. V lost 7 bases, J lost 9 bases, and 22 bases lay in between. Germline CDR1 is SQVTM and CDR2 is ANQGSEA. CDR3 in amino acids: CSAILAPLRGEQFF. The CDR3 DNA reads TGCAGCGCCATTCTAGCGCCTCTCCGGGGTGAGCAGTTCTTC.

The rearrangement joins TRBV4-1 to TRBJ2-1; the match to TRBD2 covers 8 bases. With 2 bases clipped from V and 4 bases from J, the junction kept 16 bases outside the gene matches. Per the germline V gene, CDR1 is MGHRA and CDR2 is YSYEKL. CDR3 length equals 19 residues. In DNA form, the CDR3 reads TGCGCCAGCAGCCAAAGGTACGCGGGACTAGAGACTATATACAATGAGCAGTTCTTC. Protein: CASSQRYAGLETIYNEQFF.

V gene TRBV7-2 combines with J gene TRBJ1-5, with D perhaps TRBD1 (6 bases). With 5 bases removed from V and 3 bases from J, the gap between germline ends came to 14 bases. This CDR3 has 15 amino acids. Looked up from germline, CDR1 is SGHTA and CDR2 is FQGNSA. CDR3 nucleotides: TGTGCCAGCAGCATTGAGGGACAATCCAATCAGCCCCAGCATTTT. Its protein product is CASSIEGQSNQPQHF.

The CDR3 sequence is CASSLVVTGETQYF. CDR3 nucleotides: TGTGCCAGCAGCTTAGTGGTCACCGGGGAGACCCAGTACTTC. V gene TRBV7-9 combines with J gene TRBJ2-5; D is ambiguous. V was trimmed by 1 base and J by 5 bases, leaving 11 bases between them. The V gene's germline CDR1 is SEHNR and CDR2 FQNEAQ (reference sequence). This CDR3 spans 14 amino acids.

This chain links TRBV7-8 with TRBJ2-1; possibly TRBD1 for D (5 bases). Deletions cut 6 bases from V and 0 bases from J, with 12 bases between. The germline V gene encodes CDR1 SGHVS and CDR2 FQNEAQ. The CDR3 runs to 15 residues. The CDR3 DNA is TGTGCCAGCAGTTGGGGCTGGAGCTCCTACAATGAGCAGTTCTTC. Translating gives CASSWGWSSYNEQFF.